These T cell receptor beta chains were read from a single sample in a study of CD8+ T cells in alopecia areata. The repertoire was sequenced with immunoSEQ multiplex PCR; TCRdb's copy has only in-frame clones and lacks some. Found here are roughly 65,000 clones, about 44% of them singletons; the top ten hold about a sixth. Sequenced here: CD8+ T cells sorted from blood, sampled at week 0. Receptor source: a human donor with alopecia areata. Both conserved end residues are part of each CDR3. A D gene is named only where the DNA matches it firmly. For some rows the clone size is stated as once, few or many, or as a class when expanded; others skip it.

abundance,v_gene,d_gene,j_gene,len,CDR3aa,CDR3nt
.,TRBV6-5,.,TRBJ1-5,13,CASSYGSNQPQHF,TGTGCCAGCAGTTATGGGAGCAATCAGCCCCAGCATTTT
.,TRBV7-9,.,TRBJ2-1,12,CASSFSGGEQFF,TGTGCCAGCAGCTTTTCCGGAGGCGAGCAGTTCTTC
few,TRBV7-9,TRBD1,TRBJ2-7,12,CASTGQGYEQYF,TGTGCCAGCACAGGACAGGGCTACGAGCAGTACTTC
.,TRBV29-1,.,TRBJ2-7,13,CSVSSGLSYEQYF,TGCAGCGTTAGTAGCGGCCTATCCTACGAGCAGTACTTC
.,TRBV29-1,.,TRBJ2-1,10,CSVQADQQFF,TGCAGCGTGCAAGCGGACCAGCAGTTCTTC
.,TRBV29-1,TRBD2,TRBJ2-3,17,CSVVVSSWGGSTDTQYF,TGCAGCGTTGTAGTGAGCTCCTGGGGGGGGAGCACAGATACGCAGTATTTT
.,TRBV4-1,.,TRBJ2-5,13,CASKGQGRETQYF,TGCGCCAGCAAGGGGCAGGGGAGGGAGACCCAGTACTTC
many,TRBV5-6,TRBD2,TRBJ2-5,18,CASSLTGEGLAGAETQYF,TGTGCCAGCAGCTTAACGGGGGAGGGCCTAGCGGGAGCGGAGACCCAGTACTTC
.,TRBV18,TRBD1,TRBJ2-7,15,CASSAWDRAPAEQYF,TGTGCCAGCTCAGCCTGGGACAGGGCCCCCGCGGAGCAGTACTTC
.,TRBV5-4,.,TRBJ2-2,15,CASSLDRANTGELFF,TGTGCCAGCAGCTTGGACAGGGCCAACACCGGGGAGCTGTTTTTT
once,TRBV19,TRBD2,TRBJ2-7,15,CASSVLLAGAYEQYF,TGTGCCAGTAGTGTATTACTAGCGGGAGCCTACGAGCAGTACTTC
.,TRBV30,.,TRBJ1-5,14,CAWSAVLSNQPQHF,TGTGCCTGGAGTGCTGTGTTAAGCAATCAGCCCCAGCATTTT
few,TRBV15,TRBD2,TRBJ2-3,16,CATSRGASGSTDTQYF,TGTGCCACCAGCAGAGGGGCTAGCGGAAGCACAGATACGCAGTATTTT
few,TRBV25-1,.,TRBJ1-1,13,CASSLGVNTEAFF,TGTGCCAGCAGCTTAGGGGTGAACACTGAAGCTTTCTTT